This paragraph covers one TCR beta chain sequence. Its antigen is unknown. Read sequence stops 3 residues before the CDR3 end, and the germline J gene provides the missing end. The data were taken from a study of T cells in women clearing cervical HPV infection. Across the study: Women with histologically confirmed HPV16-related CIN3 or worse, 2 with invasive cancer, served as cases.

V lost 5 bases and J lost 4, with 12 bases in between. CDR3 length: 12 residues. Germline V lookup: CDR1 DFQATT, CDR2 SNEGSKA (reference sequence). Whole-study findings and limits: Repertoire richness, not evenness, was significantly elevated in CIN3+ cases versus controls. Cases carried less TRBV6-7 than controls: roughly 0.11% versus 0.16%.

Assay: immunoSEQ multiplex PCR; the TCRdb copy retains only in-frame clones and omits some. Its listing shows about 25,000 clones. The chain is built from TRBV20-1 and TRBJ2-7; possibly TRBD2 for D (6 bases). This receptor was obtained from a woman between 18 and 70 years old with a cervical HPV16 infection that either progressed to CIN3+ or cleared (not recorded which). Sequenced sample: blood buffy coat. CDR3 protein: CSAHGGVYEQYF. The CDR3 bases that were read are TGCAGTGCTCACGGCGGGGTTTACGAG.